This TCR beta chain was documented in a study of a mutant IDH1 vaccine in newly diagnosed glioma. Time point specified: week 11, during vaccination. Topical imiquimod accompanied each vaccine dose, which consisted of 300 ug of mutant IDH1 20-mer peptide. Notes on the study in general: Detectable vaccine-induced immune responses arose in around 92% of patients.

For this clone: What it binds is not known.

Method: immunoSEQ multiplex PCR; TCRdb's copy keeps in-frame clones and lacks some. The sample shows under 150,000 clones, 90% of them seen only once. Germline values: CDR1 LNHDA, CDR2 SQIVND (reference sequence). The CDR3 loop spans 14 amino acids. V dropped 3 bases and J dropped 3 bases, with 12 bases sitting between them. This receptor was taken from a woman aged 50 to 65 with glioma. This material consisted of PBMCs, taken from a glioma patient whose treatment included an IDH1 peptide vaccine. The rearrangement uses TRBV19 and TRBJ2-7, with D possibly being TRBD1 (6 bases). CDR3 in DNA: TGTGCCAGTAGTATTCGGACAGAAGGCTACGAGCAGTACTTC. As protein: CASSIRTEGYEQYF.